This entry is about one TCR beta chain. Its antigen is still unknown. This specimen comes from a study of cytomegalovirus exposure and HLA in healthy donors. Study-level points and caveats: Accounts indicate the classifier identified cytomegalovirus status with strong specificity and sensitivity. That first-cohort TCR clusters tended to co-occur in the 95 to 150 validation repertoires was found in a later analysis. In vitro confirmation showed three CMV-associated chains to be CMV antigen specific.

The germline V gene encodes CDR1 MNHNS and CDR2 SASEGT. The CDR3 consists of 14 residues. The ends lost 4 bases at V and 4 bases at J; junction bases unmatched: 5. Some clones are missing from TCRdb's copy, which holds only in-frame ones; the method was immunoSEQ multiplex PCR. The sample has around 300,000 clones, about 86% seen once; the top ten hold approximately 1%. The receptor's source is a woman aged 18-30 years in good health and CMV-seronegative. The chain recombines TRBV6-1 with TRBJ1-2, with 8 positions matching TRBD1. Sequencing was carried out using PBMCs. The CDR3 nucleotides are TGTGCCAGCAGTGTAGGACAGGGAGGCTATGGCTACACCTTC. Protein: CASSVGQGGYGYTF.